What follows are 8 T cell receptor beta chains derived from one specimen sequenced in a study of CD8+ T cells in alopecia areata. Treatment defined: oral pan-JAK inhibitor, 5-10 mg twice daily. Following extraction, RNA underwent reverse transcription to cDNA, which served as the sequencing template. Repertoires were generated with immunoSEQ multiplex PCR, while TCRdb's copy carries only in-frame clones and drops some. This table has roughly 210,000 clones, roughly 44% appearing once. The sample was CD4+ T cells sorted from blood, taken between weeks 36 and 40, from a patient treated with tofacitinib. The source of these receptors is a human donor with alopecia areata.

V is TRBV5-1 and J is TRBJ2-4, with 8 positions matching TRBD1. The germline gives CDR1 SGHRS, CDR2 YFSETQ. This CDR3 has 15 amino acids. The V segment lost 0 bases and the J segment 6 bases; nucleotides outside the gene matches: 5. CDR3 residues: CASSLGGQVGNIQYF. In DNA, the CDR3 is TGCGCCAGCAGCTTGGGGGGACAGGTCGGAAACATTCAGTACTTC.

Remarks on this clone: Sequence at one end of the junction differs from germline and may be a read error. In the same sample, other DNA sequences code for this CDR3. The chain links TRBV5-4 to TRBJ2-7; 7 nucleotides match TRBD1. CDR3 length: 15 residues. Germline V gene sequence: CDR1 SGHNT, CDR2 YYREEE (reference sequence). This CDR3 is CASSQVRDSSYEQYF. The DNA for the CDR3 is TGCGCCAGCAGCCAAGTCCGGGACAGTTCCTACGAGCAGTACTTC.

This clone was detected a few times. The chain is built from TRBV30 and TRBJ2-2; possible D gene TRBD1, 5 bases. CDR1 and CDR2 from the germline V gene are GTSNPN and SVGIG (reference sequence). The CDR3 is made up of 16 amino acids. Trimming cost V 3 bases and J 4 bases, with 18 bases left between them. In nucleotides, the CDR3 is TGTGCCTGGAGCACCTCATCCGTGACAGCCACCGGGGAGCTGTTTTTT. This gives the protein CAWSTSSVTATGELFF.

The V and J genes are TRBV5-1 and TRBJ2-5; no definite D call. V lost 3 bases, J lost 6 bases, and 15 bases lay in between. CDR3 length: 14 amino acids. Germline V gene sequence: CDR1 SGHRS, CDR2 YFSETQ. CDR3 DNA sequence: TGCGCCAGCAGCTCTATCAATAGTGAGAAGACCCAGTACTTC. It codes for CASSSINSEKTQYF.

This chain uses TRBV9 with TRBJ2-7; perhaps TRBD2 as D (6 bases). The CDR3 has 15 residues. Trimming stripped 0 bases from V and 6 bases from J, with 16 bases between. Per the germline V gene, CDR1 is SGDLS and CDR2 is YYNGEE. The CDR3 nucleotides read TGTGCCAGCAGCGTAGCCGCGGGAACGGCCTTCGAGCAGTACTTC. Amino acids: CASSVAAGTAFEQYF.

This sequence joins TRBV5-8 and TRBJ1-2; D is perhaps TRBD1 (5 bases). Trimming removed 4 bases from V and 4 bases from J, with 14 bases in between. This CDR3 is 14 amino acids long. The germline V gene has CDR1 SGHTS and CDR2 YDEGEE. The DNA for the CDR3 is TGTGCCAGCAGCCTGGAGGGGATTAGCTATGGCTACACCTTC. It is translated as CASSLEGISYGYTF. Filled out from reference TRBV5-8 and TRBJ1-2, the complete variable domain reads EAGVTQSPTHLIKTRGQQATLRCSPISGHTSVYWYQQALGLGLQFLLWYDEGEERNRGNFPPRFSGRQFPNYSSELNVNALELEDSALYLCASSLEGISYGYTFGSGTRLTVV.

The chain has TRBV7-3 and TRBJ2-5; D is ambiguous. There are 13 residues in the CDR3. Germline V gene sequence: CDR1 SGHTA, CDR2 FQGTGA. Between the trimmed V and J ends, which lost 5 bases and 7 bases, there was a span of 14 bases. The CDR3 region has the DNA TGTGCCAGCAGCATGGAGAGAGGCGCGACCCAGTACTTC. Protein sequence: CASSMERGATQYF.

This clone was observed a few times. The V and J genes are TRBV30 and TRBJ2-7, with D perhaps TRBD1 or TRBD2 (5 bases each). The V end was cut by 4 bases, the J end by 5 bases, with 18 bases between. Germline V lookup: CDR1 GTSNPN, CDR2 SVGIG (reference sequence). The CDR3 extends over 14 amino acids. The CDR3 reads CAWNLGAKGNEQYF. The CDR3 bases are TGTGCCTGGAACCTCGGGGCTAAAGGCAACGAGCAGTACTTC.